The rows below give T cell receptor beta chains drawn from one sample of a study of cytomegalovirus exposure and HLA in healthy donors. Only in-frame clones appear in the TCRdb table, and some are missing; sequencing was by immunoSEQ multiplex PCR. The repertoire consists of some 100,000 clones, with over 60% occurring once and the leading ten covering roughly 2.6%. Sequences were obtained from PBMCs. Receptors originate from a female donor in good health and CMV-seronegative. Each CDR3 is given without its conserved first and last residue.

J gene	V gene	CDR3 length	CDR3 protein
TRBJ2-2	TRBV7-8	16	ASSLAYWRGENTGELF
TRBJ2-1	TRBV29-1	11	SVISLAYNEQF
TRBJ2-4	TRBV5-8	12	ASSPRFPKNIQY
TRBJ1-6	TRBV6-6	12	ASSYTHSNSPLH
TRBJ1-1	TRBV6-1	13	ASSEEGAPEIPSL
TRBJ2-1	TRBV19	16	ASSLAISYGQGVDEQF
TRBJ2-7	TRBV4-1	12	ASSQGTGRYEQY
TRBJ2-3	TRBV19	12	ASMERGGWDTQY
TRBJ1-3	TRBV5-8	13	ASSEGQASGNTIY
TRBJ1-2	TRBV29-1	10	SVTGTNYGYT
TRBJ2-5	TRBV29-1	12	SAWTSGGRTAQY
TRBJ2-3	TRBV6-1	14	ASRERGTGGADTQY
TRBJ1-1	TRBV11-2	15	ASSSPRRSSGSTEAF
TRBJ1-6	TRBV7-8	12	ASSLQGGNSPLH
TRBJ2-1	TRBV6-6	13	ASSYSWEVGNEQF
TRBJ2-7	TRBV7-2	12	ASSLAGGTYEQY
TRBJ1-1	TRBV5-1	14	ASSLASQGGNTEAF
TRBJ1-4	TRBV25-1	12	ASSEVGGWEKLF
TRBJ2-7	TRBV2	11	ASTDRPTYEQY
TRBJ2-7	TRBV7-8	13	ASSLGNGGKNEQY
TRBJ2-6	TRBV18	16	ASSPLLTGLPGANVLT
TRBJ1-1	TRBV2	9	ASTGDLEAF
TRBJ1-6	TRBV6-5	12	ASSGSSYNSPLH
TRBJ1-5	TRBV30	14	AWSVYGGSRGQPQH
TRBJ2-3	TRBV10-1	14	ASSDADSSSTDTQY
TRBJ1-2	TRBV28	14	ASSLLTGTGGNGYT
TRBJ1-5	TRBV7-9	12	SSSLAGEGQPQH
TRBJ1-2	TRBV19	15	ASSADMLITGGYGYT
TRBJ2-2	TRBV9	15	ASSPGAAGANTGELF
TRBJ1-2	TRBV5-8	11	ASSSPQLRGYT
TRBJ2-2	TRBV5-1	12	ASKIGQGNEELF
TRBJ2-3	TRBV6-5	12	ASSHGGAGDTQY
TRBJ1-5	TRBV6-1	12	ASIQGAVNQPQH
TRBJ2-7	TRBV12-5	11	ASGYDRTYEQY
TRBJ1-6	TRBV10-3	15	AISESGTGGRNSPLH
TRBJ2-2	TRBV5-8	14	ASSPGVRGRAGELF
TRBJ2-2	TRBV5-1	13	ASSLDRGVTGELF
TRBJ2-3	TRBV7-8	12	ASSLAVTGDTQY
TRBJ2-2	TRBV2	10	ASRQGSGELF
TRBJ2-3	TRBV2	14	ASTLGWTGSTDTQY
TRBJ2-5	TRBV9	14	ASSVGTSGGAETQY
TRBJ2-1	TRBV15	14	ATSRVPAGTYNEQF
TRBJ1-4	TRBV5-4	12	ASSSGGTNEKLF
TRBJ1-2	TRBV6-1	12	ASKPSGSNYGYT
TRBJ2-2	TRBV2	19	ASSIPVTLGQGVPNTGELF
TRBJ2-7	TRBV5-4	13	ASSPEGTGSHEQY
TRBJ2-7	TRBV18	9	ASDRVYEQY
TRBJ2-7	TRBV27	13	ASSMNVGLAYEQY
TRBJ1-5	TRBV2	19	ASSESARTALRIDSNQPQH
TRBJ1-2	TRBV15	13	ATSRVPGGSYGYT
TRBJ1-5	TRBV23-1	14	ASSHFISRRHQPQH
TRBJ2-1	TRBV10-3	14	AISESMAGSYNEQF
TRBJ2-3	TRBV15	12	ATSRDRQGSTQY
NA	TRBV27	14	ASSSYKTGGRYEQY
TRBJ1-3	TRBV4-1	14	ASSQGGTTAGNTIY
TRBJ1-4	TRBV6-5	11	ASSGHTNEKLF
TRBJ2-5	TRBV7-9	10	ASSLDVATQY
TRBJ2-3	TRBV19	13	ASSIGERSTDTQY
TRBJ2-7	TRBV11-2	10	ASSLGGRAQY
NA	TRBV10-2	13	ASTRGGGSAYEQY